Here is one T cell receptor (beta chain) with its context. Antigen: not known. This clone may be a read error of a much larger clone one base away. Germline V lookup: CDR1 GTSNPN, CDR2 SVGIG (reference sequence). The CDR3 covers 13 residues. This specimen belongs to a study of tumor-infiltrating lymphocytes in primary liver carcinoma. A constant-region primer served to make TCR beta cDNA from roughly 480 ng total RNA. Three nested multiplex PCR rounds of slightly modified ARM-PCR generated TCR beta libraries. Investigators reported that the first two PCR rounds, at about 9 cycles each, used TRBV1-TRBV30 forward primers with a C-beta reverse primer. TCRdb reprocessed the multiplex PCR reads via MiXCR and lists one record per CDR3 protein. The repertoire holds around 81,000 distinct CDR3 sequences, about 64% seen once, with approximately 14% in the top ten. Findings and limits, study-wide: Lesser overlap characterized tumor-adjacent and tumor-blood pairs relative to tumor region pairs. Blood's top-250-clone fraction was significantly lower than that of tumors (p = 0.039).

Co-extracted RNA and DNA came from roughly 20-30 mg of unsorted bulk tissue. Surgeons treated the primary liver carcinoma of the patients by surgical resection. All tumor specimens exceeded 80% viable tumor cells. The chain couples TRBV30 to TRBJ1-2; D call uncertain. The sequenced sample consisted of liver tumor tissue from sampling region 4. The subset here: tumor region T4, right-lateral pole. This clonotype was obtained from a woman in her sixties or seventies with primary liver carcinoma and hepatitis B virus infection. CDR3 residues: CARSNSNDRGYTF. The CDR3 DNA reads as TGTGCCCGGAGTAATTCAAATGATCGAGGCTACACCTTC.